These 12 T cell receptor beta chains were all obtained from the same sample, sequenced in a study of identical twins. TCRdb reprocessed the 5' RACE reads via MiXCR and lists one record per CDR3 protein. Among about 690,000 distinct CDR3 sequences, approximately 6.1% were seen once, and the ten largest hold 1.5% to 2%. Sequenced input: naive T cells sorted from blood. These receptors originate from a man between 18 and 35 years old in good health.

There are many counts of this clonotype. The rearrangement uses TRBV6-2 or TRBV6-3 and TRBJ2-4, with 8 bases that match TRBD2. The CDR3 totals 16 residues. Trimming at V came to 4 bases and at J to 7 bases, leaving 12 bases not matched to a gene. Germline CDR1 is MNHEY and CDR2 is SVGEGT. CDR3 sequence (DNA): TGTGCCAGCAGTTCGGTCGGTCGGGAGGGCCGGAACATTCAGTACTTC. It yields the protein CASSSVGREGRNIQYF.

This clonotype was counted many times. This rearrangement joins TRBV7-9 to TRBJ2-7, with 8 nucleotides matching TRBD2. Trimming took 10 bases from V and 12 from J; bases not matched to a gene: 8. The length of the CDR3 is 10 residues. The germline V gene encodes CDR1 SEHNR and CDR2 FQNEAQ (reference sequence). This chain's CDR3 is CAISAGVLYF. The CDR3 DNA follows: TGTGCCATCTCAGCGGGAGTACTGTACTTC.

Ten or more counts support this clonotype. V and J are TRBV6-1 and TRBJ2-1, with TRBD2 matching over 7 bases. CDR3 size: 16 residues. Per germline, CDR1 MNHNS and CDR2 SASEGT. Trimming at V came to 5 bases and at J to 4 bases, leaving 11 bases not matched to a gene. The CDR3 DNA is TGTGCCAGCAGTCCCACCCCTAGCGGTCTGTACAATGAGCAGTTCTTC. Translated, it gives CASSPTPSGLYNEQFF.

This clonotype was seen many times. The genes are TRBV5-1 and TRBJ1-1, with TRBD1 matching over 8 bases. The CDR3 loop spans 14 amino acids. Germline lookup yields CDR1 SGHRS and CDR2 YFSETQ. Losses at the gene ends were 2 bases for V and 4 bases for J; bases not matched to a gene: 4. CDR3 sequence reads: CASSLAGGFTEAFF. The CDR3 DNA sequence: TGCGCCAGCAGCTTAGCAGGGGGCTTCACTGAAGCTTTCTTT. Based on the CDR3 plus reference TRBV5-1 and TRBJ1-1, the full variable domain is KAGVTQTPRYLIKTRGQQVTLSCSPISGHRSVSWYQQTPGQGLQFLFEYFSETQRNKGNFPGRFSGRQFSNSRSEMNVSTLELGDSALYLCASSLAGGFTEAFFGQGTRLTVV.

This clonotype was counted at least ten times. This chain joins TRBV27 and TRBJ2-1; TRBD1 might be the D (6 bases). The CDR3 runs to 14 residues. In germline, CDR1 is MNHEY, CDR2 SMNVEV (reference sequence). V lost 2 bases to trimming and J lost 3 bases, with 8 bases between them. The CDR3 loop reads CASSLNRDYNEQFF. CDR3 DNA sequence: TGTGCCAGCAGTTTAAACAGGGACTACAATGAGCAGTTCTTC.

Only a few counts were recorded for this clonotype. The rearrangement links TRBV27 to TRBJ2-2, with D hard to call. Germline lookup yields CDR1 MNHEY and CDR2 SMNVEV (reference sequence). Trimming pared 5 bases from V and 7 bases from J, leaving 8 bases between. The CDR3 runs to 12 residues. The CDR3 region has the DNA TGTGCCAGCAGTCCTACACGCGGGGAGCTGTTTTTT. Amino acid sequence: CASSPTRGELFF.

This clonotype was picked up a small number of times. The gene calls are TRBV15 and TRBJ2-1; D possibly uses TRBD1 or TRBD2 (5 bases each). Trimming removed 3 bases from V and 8 bases from J, with 23 bases in between. Germline loops: CDR1 LNHNV, CDR2 YYDKDF (reference sequence). The CDR3 runs 17 residues. CDR3 coding DNA: TGTGCCACCAGCAGCCCAATTGGGGACCCCAAGACGCATGAGCAGTTCTTC. Translation: CATSSPIGDPKTHEQFF.

This clonotype was seen at least ten times. This rearrangement joins TRBV20-1 to TRBJ1-5, with D possibly matching TRBD1 (5 bases). Per germline, CDR1 DFQATT and CDR2 SNEGSKA (reference sequence). This CDR3 contains 13 residues. Trimming pared 6 bases from V and 0 bases from J, leaving 9 bases between. CDR3 in amino acids: CSAWTNSNQPQHF. Written as DNA, the CDR3 is TGCAGTGCGTGGACAAATAGCAATCAGCCCCAGCATTTT.

Details on this clonotype: A junction end diverges from the germline sequence, so it may reflect a read error. The chain employs TRBV29-1 and TRBJ2-2; 7 bases agree with TRBD1. The CDR3 has 14 amino acids. Germline CDR1 SQVTM, CDR2 ANQGSEA. For the CDR3, the DNA is TGCAGCGTTAAAGAGACAGGGCTTACCGGGGAGCTGTTTTTT. This gives the protein CSVKETGLTGELFF.

This clonotype has only a few counts. The V call is TRBV29-1, the J call TRBJ2-4; the D gene is possibly TRBD1 (5 bases). V was shortened by 3 bases and J by 9 bases, with 9 bases between the two germline ends. Germline values: CDR1 SQVTM, CDR2 ANQGSEA. The CDR3 totals 11 residues. Written as DNA, the CDR3 is TGCAGCGTTGATGTCAGGGCCATTCAGTACTTC. Its protein is CSVDVRAIQYF.

Ten or more counts support this clonotype. This chain joins TRBV29-1 and TRBJ2-1; D unclear. The CDR3 length is 15 residues. CDR1 and CDR2 (germline): SQVTM, ANQGSEA. The germline V and J ends were trimmed by 5 bases and 1 base, with 15 bases remaining between them. CDR3 in amino acids: CSVSTRLLSYNEQFF. The CDR3 DNA sequence: TGCAGCGTTTCCACCCGCCTTTTGTCCTACAATGAGCAGTTCTTC.

This clonotype came up many times. The CDR3 bases are TGTGCCAGCAGTTCAGGGGGCGTCTGGACTGAAGCTTTCTTT. Translated: CASSSGGVWTEAFF. This sequence joins TRBV12-3 or TRBV12-4 and TRBJ1-1; TRBD1 matches at 8 bases. This CDR3 region has 14 residues. The V segment lost 4 bases and the J segment 5 bases; nucleotides outside the gene matches: 6.